This TCR beta chain was recovered during a study of shared clonotypes between healthy human individuals. Note on this clone: Its antigen remains unidentified.

The study's findings and limits: Represented genetic and exposure-history diversity was restricted by having few donors.

Negatively enriched CD4+ T cells were divided by CD45RA into naive and memory. Deep-level settings were used for running the assay. When replicate PCRs were run on sorted subsets, they used about 200 ng DNA, tens of thousands of T cell genomes. Sequencing used immunoSEQ multiplex PCR; TCRdb keeps in-frame clones, though not all of them. Of some 2.3 million clones detected, more than 80% appear once; the ten largest clones hold about 0.39%. Sample: naive CD4+ T cells from PBMCs. Subset meaning: CD45RA+ positively selected. This clonotype was sampled from a young man in good health. Some clones in this sample may be carry-over from other donors' samples.

CDR3: CASSIDLAYQETQYF. The CDR3 DNA is TGTGCCAGTAGTATAGATCTAGCGTACCAAGAGACCCAGTACTTC. The rearrangement joins TRBV19 to TRBJ2-5; maybe TRBD2 (6 bases). CDR3 length: 15 residues. V gave up 0 bases and J gave up 0 bases, with 8 bases separating them. CDR1 and CDR2 (germline): LNHDA, SQIVND (reference sequence).